This TCR beta chain appears in the sequencing data of a study of human T cells and chemical hapten exposure. The germline V and J ends were trimmed by 2 bases and 0 bases, with 14 bases remaining between them. The CDR3 has 17 residues. The V gene's germline CDR1 is SGHAT and CDR2 FQNNGV. Regarding time point: patch test 3, about 24 weeks after DPC sensitization. This sample's treatment: therapeutic diphenylcyclopropenone sensitization with weekly scalp DPC. One entry per CDR3 protein, called by TCRdb with MiXCR from the RACE reads. The sample gives about 110,000 distinct CDR3 sequences, nearly 35% of which show up once; roughly 2.5% is in the top ten.

The origin of this receptor is a man aged 40-49 years with alopecia areata. Some clones in this sample may be carry-over from other donors' samples. V is TRBV11-2 and J is TRBJ2-4; possible D gene TRBD1, 6 bases. The sample in question was whole blood, obtained in connection with sensitization to the hapten diphenylcyclopropenone (DPC). As DNA, the CDR3 is TGTGCCAGCAGCTTAAGGGGGTCAGACACAGCCAAAAACATTCAGTACTTC. It encodes CASSLRGSDTAKNIQYF.